This TCR beta chain was retrieved from a study of OX40 agonist ivuxolimab in advanced cancers. Repertoires were generated with immunoSEQ multiplex PCR, while TCRdb's copy carries only in-frame clones and drops some. Among fewer than 90,000 clones listed, 65% to 90% were seen once. The specimen was CD4+ or CD8+ T cells sorted from blood, collected in a trial of the OX40 agonist ivuxolimab. This TCR derives from an adult with an advanced solid tumor such as melanoma, head and neck, liver or kidney cancer.

The CDR3 region has the DNA TGCGCCAGCAGCCCTAGACAGGGAGGGGAAAAACTGTTTTTT. Residues: CASSPRQGGEKLFF. V is TRBV5-1 and J is TRBJ1-4, with 7 positions matching TRBD1. The CDR3 loop spans 14 amino acids. V shed 4 bases, J shed 8 bases, and the junction held 8 bases outside the gene matches. Germline V gives CDR1 SGHRS, CDR2 YFSETQ.